Reported below is one T cell receptor beta chain. Its antigen is unidentified. Running of the assay took place at deep level. The protocol was immunoSEQ multiplex PCR, while the TCRdb copy is restricted to in-frame clones and leaves out a portion. This sample has about 700,000 clones; around two thirds occur once, and the top ten carry approximately 1.6%. The data stem from a study of shared clonotypes between healthy human individuals. Overall study results and limits: Clonotype sharing among the donors was expected to vary with sequencing depth.

The CDR3 has 14 amino acids. V was clipped by 2 bases and J by 2 bases, with 7 bases between them. Germline values: CDR1 LNHDA, CDR2 SQIVND (reference sequence). This sequence was found in a woman in her thirties in good health. The sample comprised memory CD4+ T cells sorted from blood. Noted subset: CD45RA-negative fraction. The chain has TRBV19 and TRBJ2-1; no clear D gene. This CDR3 is CASSISLTYNEQFF. As DNA, the CDR3 is TGTGCCAGTAGTATAAGCCTTACCTACAATGAGCAGTTCTTC.